Presented here are 27 T cell receptor beta chains from one specimen sequenced in a study of blood T cell repertoires in COVID-19. Data came from immunoSEQ multiplex PCR; TCRdb stores just in-frame clones and leaves some out. Of around 200,000 clones in the sample, about four fifths were seen once. Sequenced input: peripheral blood. Receptors originate from a man between 45 and 60 years old with active or convalescent COVID-19.

The genes are TRBV2 and TRBJ2-5; possible D gene TRBD2, 5 bases. The CDR3 length is 13 residues. Trimming pared 5 bases from V and 3 bases from J, leaving 10 bases between. Per the germline V gene, CDR1 is SNHLY and CDR2 is FYNNEI. CDR3 nucleotide sequence: TGTGCCAGCAGTTCGGACTCTGAAGAGACCCAGTACTTC. This encodes CASSSDSEETQYF.

The chain links TRBV7-2 to TRBJ1-4, with a possible D match to TRBD1 (6 bases). Between the trimmed V and J ends, which lost 1 base and 7 bases, there was a span of 13 bases. This CDR3 is built from 15 residues. The V gene's germline CDR1 is SGHTA and CDR2 FQGNSA. The CDR3 loop reads CASSLVPDRGEKLFF. CDR3 DNA: TGTGCCAGCAGCTTAGTTCCGGACAGAGGTGAAAAACTGTTTTTT. Looking up the rest from reference TRBV7-2 and TRBJ1-4 gives the full variable domain: GAGVSQSPSNKVTEKGKDVELRCDPISGHTALYWYRQSLGQGLEFLIYFQGNSAPDKSGLPSDRFSAERTGGSVSTLTIQRTQQEDSAVYLCASSLVPDRGEKLFFGSGTQLSVL.

V and J are TRBV4-1 and TRBJ1-1; unclear D gene. The CDR3 has 16 amino acids. CDR1 and CDR2 from the germline V gene are MGHRA and YSYEKL. Trimming shortened V by 1 base and J by 0 bases, and 12 bases separated the two germline ends. The CDR3 sequence is CASSQGVAVMNTEAFF. The CDR3 bases are TGCGCCAGCAGCCAAGGTGTGGCAGTCATGAACACTGAAGCTTTCTTT.

J is TRBJ1-2 and V is TRBV2; maybe TRBD1 (5 bases). V was cut by 5 bases and J by 8 bases, with 30 bases left in between. Looked up from germline, CDR1 is SNHLY and CDR2 is FYNNEI. The CDR3 sequence is 18 residues long. The CDR3 sequence is CASSSGVSIIPPFIGYTF. DNA for the CDR3: TGTGCCAGCAGTTCGGGGGTTTCCATAATCCCCCCGTTTATCGGCTACACCTTC.

The CDR3 region has the DNA TGCGCCAGCAGCCCGGACACCCTCTATGGCTACACCTTC. Amino acids: CASSPDTLYGYTF. The gene calls are TRBV5-1 and TRBJ1-2, with D possibly matching TRBD1 (5 bases). V was shortened by 4 bases and J by 4 bases, with 11 bases between the two germline ends. Germline-derived CDR1 and CDR2 are SGHRS and YFSETQ. The CDR3 is 13 amino acids.

This chain joins TRBV7-8 and TRBJ1-2, with D unclear. With 4 bases removed from V and 5 bases from J, the gap between germline ends came to 11 bases. This CDR3 has 13 residues. Germline V CDR1 and CDR2: SGHVS, FQNEAQ. CDR3 sequence: CASSSVDGYGYTF. The CDR3 nucleotides read TGTGCCAGCAGCTCTGTTGACGGGTATGGCTACACCTTC. The full variable domain, its missing parts supplied by reference TRBV7-8 and TRBJ1-2, is GAGVSQSPRYKVAKRGQDVALRCDPISGHVSLFWYQQALGQGPEFLTYFQNEAQLDKSGLPSDRFFAERPEGSVSTLKIQRTQQEDSAVYLCASSSVDGYGYTFGSGTRLTVV.

The chain carries TRBV28 and TRBJ1-1; D may be TRBD1 (6 bases). V was trimmed by 6 bases and J by 6 bases, leaving 17 bases between them. The length of the CDR3 is 14 residues. CDR1 and CDR2 (germline): MDHEN, SYDVKM. CDR3: CASRTAGAVAEAFF. CDR3 DNA: TGTGCCAGCAGGACAGCAGGGGCAGTGGCTGAAGCTTTCTTT.

J is TRBJ2-7 and V is TRBV9; weak D call: TRBD1 (5 bases). This CDR3 contains 14 residues. Germline lookup yields CDR1 SGDLS and CDR2 YYNGEE. Trimming took 1 base from V and 3 from J, leaving 11 bases between them. The CDR3 loop reads CASSVTPQGYEQYF. The CDR3 nucleotides read TGTGCCAGCAGCGTAACTCCGCAGGGCTACGAGCAGTACTTC. Supplemented by reference TRBV9 and TRBJ2-7, the full variable domain reads DSGVTQTPKHLITATGQRVTLRCSPRSGDLSVYWYQQSLDQGLQFLIQYYNGEERAKGNILERFSAQQFPDLHSELNLSSLELGDSALYFCASSVTPQGYEQYFGPGTRLTVT.

The rearrangement links TRBV9 to TRBJ1-1; the D gene is possibly TRBD1 (5 bases). This CDR3 has 14 amino acids. Germline CDR1 SGDLS, CDR2 YYNGEE. V shed 2 bases and J shed 0 bases, with 8 bases lying between them. The CDR3 sequence: CASSVSGLNTEAFF. The CDR3 nucleotides read TGTGCCAGCAGCGTGTCAGGGCTGAACACTGAAGCTTTCTTT.

The gene calls are TRBV5-1 and TRBJ1-4; no clear D. Germline lookup yields CDR1 SGHRS and CDR2 YFSETQ. CDR3 length: 17 residues. V lost 0 bases to trimming and J lost 7 bases, with 19 bases between them. The CDR3 nucleotides are TGCGCCAGCAGCTTGGTTCCTAGGAAGGTCTTGATTGAAAAACTGTTTTTT. This codes for CASSLVPRKVLIEKLFF. Together with reference TRBV5-1 and TRBJ1-4, the CDR3 gives the full variable domain: KAGVTQTPRYLIKTRGQQVTLSCSPISGHRSVSWYQQTPGQGLQFLFEYFSETQRNKGNFPGRFSGRQFSNSRSEMNVSTLELGDSALYLCASSLVPRKVLIEKLFFGSGTQLSVL.

The V gene is TRBV27, the J gene TRBJ2-5, with TRBD1 matching 9 bases. Germline V lookup: CDR1 MNHEY, CDR2 SMNVEV (reference sequence). V trimming: 2 bases; J trimming: 2 bases; junction bases outside the gene matches: 3. The CDR3 totals 15 residues. CDR3 coding DNA: TGTGCCAGCAGTTTAGGACAGGGGTGGCAAGAGACCCAGTACTTC. It translates to CASSLGQGWQETQYF.

The J gene is TRBJ2-7, the V gene TRBV6-6, with 10 nucleotides matching TRBD1. The V gene end was trimmed by 5 bases and the J gene end by 4 bases; junction bases not matched to a gene: 5. This CDR3 is 14 amino acids long. CDR1 and CDR2 (germline): MNHNY, SVGAGI (reference sequence). The CDR3, as DNA: TGTGCCAGCAGTCCTCCGGGACAGGGGTACGAGCAGTACTTC. This gives the protein CASSPPGQGYEQYF.

The chain carries TRBV16 and TRBJ1-2; no reliable D call. The CDR3 spans 14 residues. Germline V gene data show CDR1 as KGHSY and CDR2 as FQNENV. Trimming took 0 bases from V and 1 from J, leaving 6 bases between them. CDR3 nucleotides: TGTGCCAGCAGCCAATCGAGAGATAACTATGGCTACACCTTC. Translating gives CASSQSRDNYGYTF.

The chain combines TRBV30 with TRBJ2-7; D unclear. Germline V gene lookup returns CDR1 GTSNPN and CDR2 SVGIG (reference sequence). This CDR3 contains 13 residues. V was trimmed by 3 bases and J by 2 bases, leaving 11 bases between them. CDR3 residues: CAWRSRLPYEQYF. The CDR3 nucleotides read TGTGCCTGGAGGTCCCGTCTTCCCTACGAGCAGTACTTC.

This sequence joins TRBV6-6 and TRBJ2-2, with 8 positions matching TRBD2. Looked up from germline, CDR1 is MNHNY and CDR2 is SVGAGI (reference sequence). The CDR3 loop spans 16 amino acids. With V trimmed by 2 bases and J by 2 bases, 4 bases remained unmatched. The CDR3 loop is CASSYEGLGNTGELFF. Here the CDR3 DNA reads TGTGCCAGCAGTTACGAGGGACTAGGAAACACCGGGGAGCTGTTTTTT.

The chain joins TRBV20-1 to TRBJ1-2, with D perhaps matching TRBD1 (5 bases). The CDR3 covers 11 residues. V lost 3 bases and J 4 bases, leaving 6 bases between the germline ends. Germline V gives CDR1 DFQATT, CDR2 SNEGSKA (reference sequence). The CDR3 spells CSARDIYGYTF. In DNA, the CDR3 is TGCAGTGCTAGGGACATCTATGGCTACACCTTC.

This rearrangement joins TRBV25-1 to TRBJ1-6; 8 positions match TRBD1. V was clipped by 6 bases and J by 7 bases; unmatched bases: 2. The CDR3 is 13 residues long. Germline-derived CDR1 and CDR2 are MGHDK and SYGVNS. The CDR3 reads CASRGQGNSPLHF. CDR3 DNA: TGTGCCAGCAGAGGACAGGGAAATTCACCCCTCCACTTT.

This rearrangement joins TRBV27 to TRBJ1-2; tentative D call: TRBD1 (6 bases). Germline lookup yields CDR1 MNHEY and CDR2 SMNVEV (reference sequence). The CDR3 consists of 17 residues. V was trimmed by 5 bases and J by 1 base, leaving 20 bases between them. The CDR3 is CASSPFPYRVDNYGYTF. DNA for the CDR3: TGTGCCAGCAGTCCCTTCCCTTACAGGGTGGATAACTATGGCTACACCTTC.

The gene calls are TRBV30 and TRBJ1-6, with D possibly being TRBD1 (5 bases). V lost 3 bases to trimming and J lost 8 bases, with 17 bases between them. Per the germline V gene, CDR1 is GTSNPN and CDR2 is SVGIG (reference sequence). The CDR3 contains 15 residues. The CDR3 protein is CAWSAARGFDSPLHF. The CDR3 nucleotides are TGTGCCTGGAGCGCCGCTCGGGGGTTTGATTCACCCCTCCACTTT.

The chain recombines TRBV19 with TRBJ1-6; 11 bases fit TRBD1. This CDR3 has 14 amino acids. Per the germline V gene, CDR1 is LNHDA and CDR2 is SQIVND (reference sequence). V was clipped by 4 bases and J by 9 bases; unmatched bases: 2. Written as DNA, the CDR3 is TGTGCCAGTAGTAGGGGGACAGGGGGTTCACCCCTCCACTTT. Protein: CASSRGTGGSPLHF.

The genes are TRBV6-6 and TRBJ2-3; 13 nucleotides line up with TRBD2. CDR1 and CDR2 from the germline V gene are MNHNY and SVGAGI (reference sequence). J gave up 8 bases and V 5 bases, and 10 bases lay outside the gene matches. The CDR3 consists of 16 residues. CDR3 sequence: CASSQTSGGAWGTQYF. DNA of the CDR3: TGTGCCAGCAGTCAAACTAGCGGGGGGGCATGGGGTACGCAGTATTTT.

In its sample, this clone was seen once. The rearrangement links TRBV7-2 to TRBJ1-1; no clear D. From germline, CDR1 is SGHTA and CDR2 FQGNSA. V dropped 6 bases and J dropped 6 bases, with 8 bases sitting between them. There are 11 residues in the CDR3. The CDR3, as DNA: TGTGCCAGCAGACTTAACCCTGAAGCTTTCTTT. Its protein product is CASRLNPEAFF.

Remarks on this clone: Sequence at one end of the junction differs from germline and may be a read error. The V and J genes are TRBV7-7 and TRBJ2-5; no clear D gene. Germline V gene lookup returns CDR1 SSHAT and CDR2 FNYEAQ (reference sequence). This CDR3 region has 14 residues. The CDR3 DNA reads TGTGCTAGCAGCCATGGAGACGTTGCGGAGACCCAGTACTTC. It translates to CASSHGDVAETQYF.

The rearrangement joins TRBV28 to TRBJ2-7; 7 nucleotides align to TRBD1. Germline-derived CDR1 and CDR2 are MDHEN and SYDVKM. The V gene end was trimmed by 3 bases and the J gene end by 7 bases; junction bases not matched to a gene: 6. CDR3 size: 13 residues. The CDR3 spells CASSFPTGYEQYF. DNA for the CDR3: TGTGCCAGCAGTTTCCCGACAGGGTATGAGCAGTACTTC.

The chain is built from TRBV18 and TRBJ2-7; maybe TRBD2 (5 bases). Germline CDR1 and CDR2: KGHSH and LQKENI. Trimming took 3 bases from V and 6 from J, leaving 12 bases between them. The CDR3 is made up of 13 amino acids. The chain's CDR3 is CASSPGELREQYF. CDR3 DNA sequence: TGTGCCAGCTCACCGGGAGAACTACGCGAGCAGTACTTC.

V gene TRBV15 combines with J gene TRBJ2-1; D may be TRBD2 (6 bases). The V gene's germline CDR1 is LNHNV and CDR2 YYDKDF (reference sequence). Trimming left V 3 bases short and J 8 bases short, with 17 bases between. This CDR3 has 15 amino acids. The CDR3 DNA follows: TGTGCCACCAGCAGCGGGACCCCGGGCGGGGATGAGCAGTTCTTC. Protein sequence: CATSSGTPGGDEQFF.

This clone was seen many times. V and J are TRBV19 and TRBJ2-1, with 7 bases identical to TRBD2. V shed 6 bases, J shed 8 bases, and the junction held 16 bases outside the gene matches. Germline V gene data show CDR1 as LNHDA and CDR2 as SQIVND (reference sequence). The CDR3 covers 16 residues. The CDR3 protein is CASSPRSGAYMDEQFF. The CDR3 nucleotides are TGTGCCAGTAGCCCCAGAAGCGGGGCATATATGGATGAGCAGTTCTTC.